The clone carrying this T cell receptor (beta chain) was seen only a few times. As yet, its antigen is unknown. The sample is drawn from a study of T-cell memory formation after mild COVID-19. TCRdb reanalysed the 5' RACE reads using MiXCR and keeps one entry per CDR3 protein. The sample includes 250,000 to 300,000 distinct CDR3 sequences, under 20% of them seen just once. Broader study findings: A subset of responding clones appeared in pre-infection memory, suggesting cross-reactive memory joined.

This CDR3 comprises 14 residues. Germline-derived CDR1 and CDR2 are GTSNPN and SVGIG (reference sequence). J lost 6 bases, V lost 2 bases, and 9 bases had no gene match. This clonotype originated in a man between 18 and 29 years old who had mild COVID-19 (a few samples of this study predate the infection). Cell type and time point are not known. Input material: PBMCs or a T cell subset sorted from them (not recorded which). The rearrangement joins TRBV30 to TRBJ2-7; TRBD1 matches 8 bases. This chain's CDR3 is CAWSPPRGLAEQYF. The CDR3 nucleotides are TGTGCCTGGAGTCCTCCCAGGGGGCTGGCCGAGCAGTACTTC. The full variable domain, completed using reference TRBV30 and TRBJ2-7, is SQTIHQWPATLVQPVGSPLSLECTVEGTSNPNLYWYRQAAGRGLQLLFYSVGIGQISSEVPQNLSASRPQDRQFILSSKKLLLSDSGFYLCAWSPPRGLAEQYFGPGTRLTVT.